This T cell receptor (beta chain) derives from a study of cytomegalovirus exposure and HLA in healthy donors. Background on the study: Earlier, almost 120 million unique TCR beta sequences were recovered from about 179 million T cells by an analysis.

13 Jbeta primers and 60 Vbeta primers were used for the PCR. Using immunoSEQ multiplex PCR, the repertoire was profiled, and TCRdb retains in-frame clones only, with some absent. The sample has about 190,000 clones; roughly 80% are singletons. Germline lookup yields CDR1 MDHEN and CDR2 SYDVKM. The CDR3 has 13 amino acids. Trimming pared 1 base from V and 4 bases from J, leaving 7 bases between. The sequence was obtained from a woman aged 30 to 39 in good health and CMV-seropositive. What was sequenced was PBMCs. The gene calls are TRBV28 and TRBJ1-2; D uncertain. CDR3 sequence (DNA): TGTGCCAGCAGTTTATTGGGCTCCTATGGCTACACCTTC. Its translation is CASSLLGSYGYTF.